The sequence of this T cell receptor beta chain was determined in a study of CD8+ T cells in alopecia areata listed by TCRdb under 2018. For the study in its entirety: The treated patients took part in an open-label pilot trial in which moderate-to-severe alopecia areata was treated with oral tofacitinib at 5 to 10 mg twice daily. Patients stayed on tofacitinib for 6 to 18 months and then had 6 months of follow-up off drug so that delayed response and recurrence could be assessed. The RNA source kit depended on sample type: the PAXgene miRNA kit for fixed scalp, the miRNeasy kit for PBMCs, and the RNeasy kit for mouse skin. Scalp tissue and sorted CD4+ and CD8+ peripheral blood T cells from patchy and totalis/universalis alopecia areata patients and from healthy controls were covered by human TCRbeta sequencing. In both human patients and the C3H/HeJ mouse model, the study applied high-throughput TCRbeta sequencing to look at T cell clonal expansion in alopecia areata. Patients on tofacitinib were biopsied at baseline and after 4 and 24 weeks of treatment, and several of the patients also had a later scalp biopsy. In treated patients, disease severity was measured using the SALT score, which gives the percentage of scalp surface area affected. Amplification of TCRbeta CDR3 regions was done by immunoSEQ multiplex PCR using 35 Vbeta forward primers and 13 Jbeta reverse primers. Scalp clonality was compared among normal scalp (n=4), patchy alopecia areata scalp (n=8), and alopecia totalis/universalis scalp (n=8).

Cut back by 2 bases and 6 bases, the V and J ends lie 11 bases apart. The CDR3 goes from the cysteine to the phenylalanine over 14 residues. Kept here is only the CDR3 DNA, which spans 42 bases and is read in frame from base 1. The germline V gene specifies LGHNA as CDR1 and YSLEER as CDR2. The sample's time point label is to be understood as: around 26 weeks on oral tofacitinib. Taken with the paper, the label for treatment or condition translates to: oral pan-JAK inhibitor, 5-10 mg twice daily. Lesional scalp punch biopsies and peripheral blood were obtained from alopecia areata patients. After PBMCs were isolated by density centrifugation and stained for CD3, CD4 and CD8, a FACSAria was used to sort CD4+ and CD8+ T cells. Library generation was performed with the immunoSEQ multiplex PCR assay. To provide template for TCR sequencing, every sample had RNA extracted and reverse transcribed into cDNA. First-strand cDNA was synthesized using SuperScript III with a 2:1 mix of oligo-dT and random hexamers. A synthetic immune receptor repertoire was used to assess amplification bias, and residual bias was removed computationally. The authors' analysis ran thus. After raw reads were preprocessed to remove errors, the CDR3 was defined following IMGT conventions as running from the conserved cysteine to phenylalanine. Clonality was computed as 1 minus the Shannon entropy, with the entropy normalized by log2 of the number of productive unique TCRs. CD4 or CD8 identity of scalp clones was inferred by cross-referencing scalp TCRbeta sequences with sorted blood CD4 and CD8 repertoires. Held by TCRdb, this immuneACCESS table contains in-frame sequences only and omits some clones. Under half of the omission traces to an unresolved V gene where checked; the cause of the rest is unknown. V and J calls and clone size come straight from that table; D and trimming were deduced from the DNA. The sample table records 150,000 to 200,000 clones; 60% of these occur just once. The ten largest account for around 0.92% of the sample.

This clone came up a few times. Which antigen it targets is not known. Base qualities are not at hand, and no much larger clone is one base apart. Overall results and qualifications from the work: Unlike mouse skin, where gammadelta T cells dominate, normal human skin contains resident alphabeta T cells that get sequenced too, which complicates analysis of the scalp TCR repertoire. Shared TCR sequences between patients were less evident than in mice, which may be partly attributable to HLA diversity in the patient population. Scalp clonality and the number of expanded CD8+ clones among the top 100 scalp clones were significantly decreased by tofacitinib. Lesional scalp, especially in alopecia totalis/universalis, showed higher clonality and more expanded CD8+ clones than normal scalp, suggesting antigenic drive. During tofacitinib treatment, many expanded lesional clones stuck around in both scalp and blood, and this persistence may partly explain why relapse happens after treatment is stopped. Because the treated cohort was small and included a single nonresponder, larger studies are needed to assess links between baseline CD8+ expansion and response.

The receptor was isolated from a human donor with alopecia areata. This chain joins TRBV4-3 to TRBJ1-5, with the D gene call left open. This specimen was CD4+ T cells sorted from blood, taken at week 24, from a patient treated with tofacitinib. DNA sequence: TGCGCCAGCAGCCAAAGCCCGCTGACTCAGCCCCAGCATTTT. Its translation reads: CASSQSPLTQPQHF.